This T cell receptor beta chain came from a study of T-cell reconstitution after alpha-beta-depleted transplantation in children. CDR3 length: 12 residues. V was trimmed by 1 base and J by 7 bases, leaving 5 bases between them. Germline V gives CDR1 MGHDK, CDR2 SYGVNS. Broader study findings: The study traced high day-60 TCRbeta diversity in some patients to surviving recipient T cells and thymic progenitors. About two months after transplant, alpha-beta T cells reportedly came from several hundred expanded graft clones.

This clonotype was observed many times. The antigen remains undetermined. Molecular barcoding with unique molecular identifiers was used for the TCRbeta library. MiXCR, run by TCRdb on the PCR reads, gives a single entry per CDR3 protein. The sample has fewer than 250,000 distinct CDR3 sequences, just under 8.5% seen once. Here the sequenced sample was PBMCs, mostly from graft donor cells, taken 180 days after TCRalphabeta/CD19-depleted stem cell transplant. The source of this sequence is a male patient younger than 18 who had a stem cell transplant for acute lymphoblastic leukemia, so the T cells may come from the graft donor. This chain connects TRBV25-1 to TRBJ2-1; no definite D call. For the CDR3, the DNA is TGTGCCAGCAGTGAATCATCGAATGAGCAGTTCTTC. It is translated as CASSESSNEQFF.